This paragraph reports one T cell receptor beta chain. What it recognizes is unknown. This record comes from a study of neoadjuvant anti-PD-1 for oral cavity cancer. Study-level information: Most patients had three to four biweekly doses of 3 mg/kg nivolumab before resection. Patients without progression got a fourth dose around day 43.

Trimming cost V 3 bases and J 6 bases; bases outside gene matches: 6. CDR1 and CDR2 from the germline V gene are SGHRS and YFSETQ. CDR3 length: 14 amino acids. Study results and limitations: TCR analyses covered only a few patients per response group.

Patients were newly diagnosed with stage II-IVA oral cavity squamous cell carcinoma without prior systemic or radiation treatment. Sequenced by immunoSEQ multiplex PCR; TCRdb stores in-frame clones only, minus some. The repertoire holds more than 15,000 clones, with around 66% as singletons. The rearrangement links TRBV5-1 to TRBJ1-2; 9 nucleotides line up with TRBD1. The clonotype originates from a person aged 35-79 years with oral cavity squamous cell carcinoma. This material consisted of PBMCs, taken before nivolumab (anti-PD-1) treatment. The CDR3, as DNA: TGCGCCAGCAGCTCCCTACAGGGGGCTGATGGCTACACCTTC. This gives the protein CASSSLQGADGYTF.